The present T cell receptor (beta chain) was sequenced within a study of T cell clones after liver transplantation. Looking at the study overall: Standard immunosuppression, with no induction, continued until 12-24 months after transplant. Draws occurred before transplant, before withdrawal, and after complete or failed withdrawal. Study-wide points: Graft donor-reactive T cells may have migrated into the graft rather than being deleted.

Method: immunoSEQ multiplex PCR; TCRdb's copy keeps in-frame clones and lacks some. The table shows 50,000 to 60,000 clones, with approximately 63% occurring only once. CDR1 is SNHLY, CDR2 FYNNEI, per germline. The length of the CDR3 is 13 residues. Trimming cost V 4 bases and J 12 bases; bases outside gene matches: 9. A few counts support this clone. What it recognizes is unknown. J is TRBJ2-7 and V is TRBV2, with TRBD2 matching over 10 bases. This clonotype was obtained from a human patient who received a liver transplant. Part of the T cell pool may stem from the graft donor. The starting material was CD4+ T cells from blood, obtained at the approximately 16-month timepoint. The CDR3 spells CASSVLGLAEMYV. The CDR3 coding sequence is TGTGCCAGCAGTGTCCTTGGACTAGCGGAGATGTACGTC.